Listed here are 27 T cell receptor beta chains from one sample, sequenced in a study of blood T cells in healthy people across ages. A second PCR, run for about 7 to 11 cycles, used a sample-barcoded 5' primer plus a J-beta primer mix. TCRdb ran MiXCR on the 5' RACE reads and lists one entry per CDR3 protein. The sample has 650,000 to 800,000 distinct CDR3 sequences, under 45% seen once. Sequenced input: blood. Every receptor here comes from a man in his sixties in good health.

The CDR3 protein is CASRPPGARYGTDTQYF. In nucleotides, the CDR3 is TGTGCCAGCAGACCCCCGGGCGCTCGATACGGCACAGATACGCAGTATTTT. This sequence joins TRBV6-6 and TRBJ2-3; D is undetermined. CDR1 and CDR2 from the germline V gene are MNHNY and SVGAGI (reference sequence). The V end lost 6 bases, the J end lost 1 base, and 20 bases lay between the germline ends. This CDR3 has 17 amino acids.

CDR3 nucleotides: TGTGCCAGCTCACGGTCCAGCAGGACAACAGATACGCAGTATTTT. Residues: CASSRSSRTTDTQYF. J is TRBJ2-3 and V is TRBV18; a possible D gene is TRBD1 (5 bases). Between the trimmed V and J ends, which lost 4 bases and 3 bases, there was a span of 14 bases. The CDR3 has 15 amino acids. The V gene's germline CDR1 is KGHSH and CDR2 LQKENI.

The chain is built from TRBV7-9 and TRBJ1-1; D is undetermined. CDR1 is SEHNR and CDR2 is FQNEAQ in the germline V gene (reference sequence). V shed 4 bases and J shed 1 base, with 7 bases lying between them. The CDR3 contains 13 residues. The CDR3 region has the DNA TGTGCCAGCAGCTCCGATTCGAACACTGAAGCTTTCTTT. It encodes CASSSDSNTEAFF.

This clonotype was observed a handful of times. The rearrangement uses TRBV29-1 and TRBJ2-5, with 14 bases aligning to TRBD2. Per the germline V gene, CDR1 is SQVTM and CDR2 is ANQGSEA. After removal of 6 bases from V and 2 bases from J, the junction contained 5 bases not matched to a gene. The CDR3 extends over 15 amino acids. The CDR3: CSVGTSGGPQETQYF. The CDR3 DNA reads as TGCAGCGTCGGGACTAGCGGGGGCCCTCAAGAGACCCAGTACTTC.

The chain's CDR3 is CASSTQGSDYGYTF. In DNA, the CDR3 is TGTGCCAGCAGCACACAGGGGAGCGACTATGGCTACACCTTC. The chain links TRBV9 to TRBJ1-2; 7 bases match TRBD1. Trimming removed 4 bases from V and 3 bases from J; junction bases left unmatched: 6. Germline V gene sequence: CDR1 SGDLS, CDR2 YYNGEE. CDR3 size: 14 residues.

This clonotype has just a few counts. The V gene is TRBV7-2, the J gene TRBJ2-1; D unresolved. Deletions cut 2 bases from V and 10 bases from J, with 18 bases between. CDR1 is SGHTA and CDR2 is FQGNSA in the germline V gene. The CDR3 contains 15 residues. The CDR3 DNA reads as TGTGCCAGCAGCTTAACCCCCCAATCGTCGAGGGAGCAGTTCTTC. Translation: CASSLTPQSSREQFF.

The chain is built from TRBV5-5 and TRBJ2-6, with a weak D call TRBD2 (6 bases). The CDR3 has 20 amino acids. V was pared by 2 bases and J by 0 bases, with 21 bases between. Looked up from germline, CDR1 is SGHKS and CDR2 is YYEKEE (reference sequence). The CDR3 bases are TGTGCCAGCAGCTTCGTCCCCCCGTCGGCGGGGAGCTCTGGGGCCAACGTCCTGACTTTC. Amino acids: CASSFVPPSAGSSGANVLTF. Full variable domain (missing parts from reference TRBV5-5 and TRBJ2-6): DAGVTQSPTHLIKTRGQQVTLRCSPISGHKSVSWYQQVLGQGPQFIFQYYEKEERGRGNFPDRFSARQFPNYSSELNVNALLLGDSALYLCASSFVPPSAGSSGANVLTFGAGSRLTVL.

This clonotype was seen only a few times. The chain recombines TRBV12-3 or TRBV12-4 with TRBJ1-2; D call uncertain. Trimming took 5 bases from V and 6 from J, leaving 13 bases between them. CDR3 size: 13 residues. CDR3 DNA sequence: TGTGCCAGCAGTGATAGGAGTTTGGATGGCTACACCTTC. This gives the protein CASSDRSLDGYTF.

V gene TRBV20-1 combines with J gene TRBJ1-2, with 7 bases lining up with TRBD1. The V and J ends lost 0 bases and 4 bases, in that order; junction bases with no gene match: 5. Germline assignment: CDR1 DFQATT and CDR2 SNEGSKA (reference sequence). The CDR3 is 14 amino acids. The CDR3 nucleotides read TGCAGTGCTAGAGAAGGGGGCGTCTCCTATGGCTACACCTTC. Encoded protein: CSAREGGVSYGYTF.

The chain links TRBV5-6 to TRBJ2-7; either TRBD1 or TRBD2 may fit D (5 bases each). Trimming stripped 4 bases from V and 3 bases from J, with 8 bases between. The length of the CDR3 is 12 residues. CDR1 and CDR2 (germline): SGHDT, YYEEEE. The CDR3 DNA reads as TGTGCCAGCAGCGGGGGTAACTACGAGCAGTACTTC. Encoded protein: CASSGGNYEQYF.

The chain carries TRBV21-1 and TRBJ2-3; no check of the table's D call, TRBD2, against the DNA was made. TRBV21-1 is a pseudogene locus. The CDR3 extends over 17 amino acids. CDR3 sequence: CASSGLATFSSTDTQYF. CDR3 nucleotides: TGTGCCAGCAGCGGACTAGCAACCTTCTCTAGCACAGATACGCAGTATTTT.

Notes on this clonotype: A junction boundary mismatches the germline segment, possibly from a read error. DNA for the CDR3: TGTGCCCGCAGCTCTAATCCCCCCTCTAGTTTGGATACGCAGTATTTT. It codes for CARSSNPPSSLDTQYF. J is TRBJ2-3 and V is TRBV14; D not certain. The CDR3 contains 16 residues. Per the germline V gene, CDR1 is SGHDN and CDR2 is FVKESK.

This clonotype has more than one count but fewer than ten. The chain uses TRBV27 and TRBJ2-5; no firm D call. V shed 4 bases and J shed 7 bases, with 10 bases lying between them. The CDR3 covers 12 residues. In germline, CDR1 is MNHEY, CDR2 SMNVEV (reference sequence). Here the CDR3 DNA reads TGTGCCAGCAGTTCCGGTGAGATGACCCAGTACTTC. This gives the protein CASSSGEMTQYF.

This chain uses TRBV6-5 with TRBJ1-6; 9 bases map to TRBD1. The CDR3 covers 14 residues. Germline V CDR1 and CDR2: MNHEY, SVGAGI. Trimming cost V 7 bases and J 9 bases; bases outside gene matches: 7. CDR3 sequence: CASNNRDRASPLHF. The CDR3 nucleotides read TGTGCCAGCAATAACCGGGACAGGGCTTCACCCCTCCACTTT.

The CDR3 is CSASKVAGVSSYEQYF. As DNA, the CDR3 is TGCAGTGCTAGTAAGGTAGCGGGCGTGAGCTCCTACGAGCAGTACTTC. The chain recombines TRBV20-1 with TRBJ2-7, with TRBD2 matching over 7 bases. The J segment lost 0 bases and the V segment lost 3 bases, leaving 11 bases of the junction unmatched. Looked up from germline, CDR1 is DFQATT and CDR2 is SNEGSKA (reference sequence). The CDR3 runs to 16 residues.

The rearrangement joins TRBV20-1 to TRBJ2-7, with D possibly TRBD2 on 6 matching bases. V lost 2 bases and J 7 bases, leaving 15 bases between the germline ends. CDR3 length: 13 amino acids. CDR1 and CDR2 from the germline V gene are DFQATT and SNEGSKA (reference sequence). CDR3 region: CSARSTSREEQYF. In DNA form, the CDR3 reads TGCAGTGCTAGATCGACTAGTCGCGAGGAGCAGTACTTC.

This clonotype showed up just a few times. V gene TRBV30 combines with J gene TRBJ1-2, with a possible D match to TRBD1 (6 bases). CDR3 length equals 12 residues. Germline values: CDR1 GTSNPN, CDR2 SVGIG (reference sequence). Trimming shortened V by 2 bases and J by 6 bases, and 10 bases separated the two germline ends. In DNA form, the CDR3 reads TGTGCCTGGAGTATAGGGGGAAATGGCTACACCTTC. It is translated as CAWSIGGNGYTF.

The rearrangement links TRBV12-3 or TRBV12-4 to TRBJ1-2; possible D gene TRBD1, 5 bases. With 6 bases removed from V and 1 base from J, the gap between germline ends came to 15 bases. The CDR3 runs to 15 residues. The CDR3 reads CASSPGETINYGYTF. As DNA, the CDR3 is TGTGCCAGCAGCCCGGGGGAAACTATTAACTATGGCTACACCTTC.

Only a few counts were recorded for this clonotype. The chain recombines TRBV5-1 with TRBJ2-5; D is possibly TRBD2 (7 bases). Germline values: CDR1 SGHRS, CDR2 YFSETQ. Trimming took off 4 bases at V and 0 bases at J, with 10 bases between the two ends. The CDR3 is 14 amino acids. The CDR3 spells CASSRGANQETQYF. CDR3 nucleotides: TGCGCCAGCAGCCGGGGGGCGAACCAAGAGACCCAGTACTTC.

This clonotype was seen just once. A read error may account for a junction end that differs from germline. The CDR3 DNA is TGCGCCAACAGCTCAGGGAATGAGCAGTACTTC. This gives the protein CANSSGNEQYF. The V and J genes are TRBV5-1 and TRBJ2-4, with TRBD1 as a possible D gene (5 bases). Germline V gene sequence: CDR1 SGHRS, CDR2 YFSETQ. The CDR3 consists of 11 residues.

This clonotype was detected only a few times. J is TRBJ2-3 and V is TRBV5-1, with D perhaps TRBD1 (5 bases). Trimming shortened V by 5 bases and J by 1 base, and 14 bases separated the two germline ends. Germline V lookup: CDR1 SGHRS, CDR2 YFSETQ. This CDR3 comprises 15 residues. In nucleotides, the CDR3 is TGCGCCAGCAGAAGTCGCATAGGGGGCACAGATACGCAGTATTTT. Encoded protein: CASRSRIGGTDTQYF.

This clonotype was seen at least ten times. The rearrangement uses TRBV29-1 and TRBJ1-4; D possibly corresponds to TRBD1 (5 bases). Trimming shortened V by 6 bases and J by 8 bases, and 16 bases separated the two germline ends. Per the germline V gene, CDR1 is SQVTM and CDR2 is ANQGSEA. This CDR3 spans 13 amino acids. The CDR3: CSVKRQSGEKLFF. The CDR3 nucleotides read TGCAGCGTCAAAAGACAGTCAGGGGAAAAACTGTTTTTT.

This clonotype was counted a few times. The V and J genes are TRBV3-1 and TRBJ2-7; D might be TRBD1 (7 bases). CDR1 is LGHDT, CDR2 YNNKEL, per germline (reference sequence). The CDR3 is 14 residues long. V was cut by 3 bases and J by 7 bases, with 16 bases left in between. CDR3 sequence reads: CASSHRTGGPEQYF. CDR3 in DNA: TGTGCCAGCAGCCATCGGACAGGAGGGCCGGAGCAGTACTTC.

This CDR3 is CASRTSNPAFGSYNEQYF. CDR3 bases: TGTGCCAGCAGAACCTCAAATCCGGCCTTCGGCTCCTACAATGAGCAGTACTTC. The gene calls are TRBV11-3 and TRBJ2-1; no firm D call. Judging by the DNA end, TRBJ2-7 fits better; the J call may be wrong. This CDR3 has 18 amino acids. Germline values: CDR1 SGHNT, CDR2 YENEEA.

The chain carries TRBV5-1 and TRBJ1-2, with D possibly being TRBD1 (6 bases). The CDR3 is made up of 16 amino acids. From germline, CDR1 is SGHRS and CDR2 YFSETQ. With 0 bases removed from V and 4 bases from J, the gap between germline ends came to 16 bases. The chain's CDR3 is CASSLAGGRDLYGYTF. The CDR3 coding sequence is TGCGCCAGCAGCTTGGCTGGGGGCAGGGACCTCTATGGCTACACCTTC.

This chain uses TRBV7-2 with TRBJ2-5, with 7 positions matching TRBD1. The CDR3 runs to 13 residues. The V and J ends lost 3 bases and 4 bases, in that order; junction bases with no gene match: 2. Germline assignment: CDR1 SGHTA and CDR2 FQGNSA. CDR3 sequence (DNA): TGTGCCAGCAGCTTTCGACAGGGAGAGACCCAGTACTTC. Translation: CASSFRQGETQYF. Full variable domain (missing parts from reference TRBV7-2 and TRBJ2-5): GAGVSQSPSNKVTEKGKDVELRCDPISGHTALYWYRQSLGQGLEFLIYFQGNSAPDKSGLPSDRFSAERTGGSVSTLTIQRTQQEDSAVYLCASSFRQGETQYFGPGTRLLVL.

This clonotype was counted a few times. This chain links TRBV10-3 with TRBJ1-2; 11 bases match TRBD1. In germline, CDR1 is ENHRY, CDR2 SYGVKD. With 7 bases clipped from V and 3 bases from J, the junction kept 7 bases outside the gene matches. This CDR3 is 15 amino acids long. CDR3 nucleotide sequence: TGTGCCATCAAAACGGGACAGGGGGGATACTATGGCTACACCTTC. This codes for CAIKTGQGGYYGYTF.